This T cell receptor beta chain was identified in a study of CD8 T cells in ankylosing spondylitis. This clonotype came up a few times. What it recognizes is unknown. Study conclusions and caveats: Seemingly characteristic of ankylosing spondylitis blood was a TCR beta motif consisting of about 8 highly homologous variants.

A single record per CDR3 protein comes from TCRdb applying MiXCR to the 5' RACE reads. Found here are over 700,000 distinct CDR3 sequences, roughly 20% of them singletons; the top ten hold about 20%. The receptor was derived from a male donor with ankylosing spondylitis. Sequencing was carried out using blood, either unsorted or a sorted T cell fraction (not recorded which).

The CDR3 nucleotides are TGCGCCAGCAGCCAAGATTTCGGGTCCATTTACAATGAGCAGTTCTTC. Amino acid sequence: CASSQDFGSIYNEQFF. This chain joins TRBV4-1 and TRBJ2-1; D not resolved. CDR1 is MGHRA and CDR2 is YSYEKL in the germline V gene. This CDR3 region has 16 residues. V was trimmed by 0 bases and J by 4 bases, leaving 13 bases between them.